This T cell receptor (beta chain) was sequenced for a study of a mutant IDH1 vaccine in newly diagnosed glioma. Study-wide findings and caveats: It was about 94% of patients that developed vaccine-induced immune responses.

Documented time point: week 47, end of study. The content of each vaccine dose was 300 ug of mutant IDH1 20-mer peptide, and topical imiquimod accompanied it. The method was immunoSEQ multiplex PCR; TCRdb's version includes in-frame clones alone and lacks a portion of them. The sample lists 90,000 to 100,000 clones, roughly 90% occurring once. V trimming: 3 bases; J trimming: 6 bases; junction bases outside the gene matches: 4. This CDR3 has 15 residues. CDR1 MDHEN and CDR2 SYDVKM come from the germline V gene. As regards this clone: The antigen is unknown.

Sequencing was performed on PBMCs, taken from a glioma patient whose treatment included an IDH1 peptide vaccine. This sequence originates from a woman in her forties or fifties with glioma. V and J are TRBV28 and TRBJ2-4, with 11 bases fitting TRBD2. The chain's CDR3 is CASSLGLAGGNIQYF. The CDR3 DNA follows: TGTGCCAGCAGTTTGGGGCTAGCGGGGGGAAACATTCAGTACTTC. The full variable domain, in which reference TRBV28 and TRBJ2-4 provide the parts outside the CDR3, is DVKVTQSSRYLVKRTGEKVFLECVQDMDHENMFWYRQDPGLGLRLIYFSYDVKMKEKGDIPEGYSVSREKKERFSLILESASTNQTSMYLCASSLGLAGGNIQYFGAGTRLSVL.